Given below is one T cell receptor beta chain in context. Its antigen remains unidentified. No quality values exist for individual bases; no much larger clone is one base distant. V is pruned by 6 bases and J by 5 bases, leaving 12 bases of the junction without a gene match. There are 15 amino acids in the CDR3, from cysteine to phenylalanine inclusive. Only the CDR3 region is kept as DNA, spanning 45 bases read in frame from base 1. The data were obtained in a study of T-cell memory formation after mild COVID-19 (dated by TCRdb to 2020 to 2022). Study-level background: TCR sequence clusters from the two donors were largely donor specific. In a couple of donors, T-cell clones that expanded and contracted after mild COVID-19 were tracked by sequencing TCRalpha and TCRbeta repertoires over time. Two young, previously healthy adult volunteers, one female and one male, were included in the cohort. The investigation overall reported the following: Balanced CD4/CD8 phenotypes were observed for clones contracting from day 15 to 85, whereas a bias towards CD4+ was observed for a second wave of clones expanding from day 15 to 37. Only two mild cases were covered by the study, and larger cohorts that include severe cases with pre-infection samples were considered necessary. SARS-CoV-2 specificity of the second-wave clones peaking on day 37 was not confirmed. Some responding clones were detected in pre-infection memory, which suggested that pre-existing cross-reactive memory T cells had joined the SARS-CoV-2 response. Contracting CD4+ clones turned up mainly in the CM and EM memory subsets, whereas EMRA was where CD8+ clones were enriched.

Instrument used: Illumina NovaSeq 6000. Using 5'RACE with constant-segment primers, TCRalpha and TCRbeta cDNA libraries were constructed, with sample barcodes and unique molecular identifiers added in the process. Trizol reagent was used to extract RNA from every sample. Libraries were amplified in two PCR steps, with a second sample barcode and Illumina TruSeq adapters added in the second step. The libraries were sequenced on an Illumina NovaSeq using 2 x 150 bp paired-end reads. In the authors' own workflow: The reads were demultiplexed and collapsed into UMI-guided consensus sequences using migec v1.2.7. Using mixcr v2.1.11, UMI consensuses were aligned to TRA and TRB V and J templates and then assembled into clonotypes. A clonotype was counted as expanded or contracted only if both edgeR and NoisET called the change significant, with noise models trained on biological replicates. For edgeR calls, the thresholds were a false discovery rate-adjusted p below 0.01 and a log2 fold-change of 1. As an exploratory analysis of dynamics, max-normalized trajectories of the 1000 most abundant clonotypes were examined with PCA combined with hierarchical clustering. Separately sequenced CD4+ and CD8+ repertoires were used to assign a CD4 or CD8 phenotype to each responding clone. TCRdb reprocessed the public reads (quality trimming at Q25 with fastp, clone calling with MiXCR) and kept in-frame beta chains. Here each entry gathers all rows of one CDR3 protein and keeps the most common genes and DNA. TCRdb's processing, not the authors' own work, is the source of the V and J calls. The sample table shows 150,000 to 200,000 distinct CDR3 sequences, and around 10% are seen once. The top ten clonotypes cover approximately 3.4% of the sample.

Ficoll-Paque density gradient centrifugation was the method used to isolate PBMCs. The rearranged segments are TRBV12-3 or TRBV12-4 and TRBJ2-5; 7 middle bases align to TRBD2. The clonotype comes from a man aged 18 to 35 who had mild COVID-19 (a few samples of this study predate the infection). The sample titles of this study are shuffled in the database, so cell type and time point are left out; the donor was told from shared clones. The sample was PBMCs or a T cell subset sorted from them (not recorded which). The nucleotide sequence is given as TGTGCCAGCAGCCCGGGACTATTCGTGGGGGAGACCCAGTACTTC. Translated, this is CASSPGLFVGETQYF.